This entry features one T cell receptor (beta chain) sequence. As yet, its antigen is unknown. Tregs were sorted as CD4+CD25+CD127-/low cells. Germline V gives CDR1 SEHNR, CDR2 FQNEAQ (reference sequence). Trimming removed 4 bases from V and 6 bases from J, with 13 bases in between. The CDR3 runs 15 residues. Study-wide points: Tumor Treg TCRs overlapped most with tumor naive CD4+ cells. The TCR gene usage of tumor memory CD4+ T cells clustered together with blood and lymph node memory CD4+ cells and with lymph node naive CD4+ cells. The larger-cohort validation was restricted to a single TCR beta V-J rearrangement rather than whole repertoires.

Semi-nested PCR with Nested Universal Primer A followed constant-region reverse priming of full-length variable regions. TCRdb itself ran the 5' RACE reads through MiXCR, one entry per CDR3 protein. The table includes approximately 58,000 distinct CDR3 sequences, less than 30% detected once. This sequence was found in a female donor with breast cancer. The sample was tumor-infiltrating Tregs sorted from the breast tumor. The chain joins TRBV7-9 to TRBJ1-6; weak D call: TRBD1 (5 bases). The CDR3 here is CASSSDSPFNSPLHF. The CDR3 DNA is TGTGCCAGCAGCTCAGACAGTCCTTTTAATTCACCCCTCCACTTT.